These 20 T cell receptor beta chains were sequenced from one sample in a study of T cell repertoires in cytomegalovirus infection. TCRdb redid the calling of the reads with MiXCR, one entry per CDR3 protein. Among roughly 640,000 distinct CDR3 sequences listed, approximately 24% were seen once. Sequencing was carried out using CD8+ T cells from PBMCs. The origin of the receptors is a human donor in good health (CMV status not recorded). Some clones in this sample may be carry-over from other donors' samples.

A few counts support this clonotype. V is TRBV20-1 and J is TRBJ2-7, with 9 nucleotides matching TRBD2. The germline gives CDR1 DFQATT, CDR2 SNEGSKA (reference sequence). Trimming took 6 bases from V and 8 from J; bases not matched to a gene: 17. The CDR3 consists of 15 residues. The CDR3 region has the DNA TGCAGTGCCCCCCCCGTCGCGGGGGGGACTCCGAAGCAGTACGTC. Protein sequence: CSAPPVAGGTPKQYV.

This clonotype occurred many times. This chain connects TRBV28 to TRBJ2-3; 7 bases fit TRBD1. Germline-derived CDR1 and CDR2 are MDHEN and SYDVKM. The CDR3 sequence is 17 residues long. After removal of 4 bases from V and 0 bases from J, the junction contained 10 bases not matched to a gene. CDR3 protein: CASSSRTGLTSTDTQYF. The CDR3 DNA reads TGTGCCAGCAGTTCACGGACAGGCCTAACTAGCACAGATACGCAGTATTTT.

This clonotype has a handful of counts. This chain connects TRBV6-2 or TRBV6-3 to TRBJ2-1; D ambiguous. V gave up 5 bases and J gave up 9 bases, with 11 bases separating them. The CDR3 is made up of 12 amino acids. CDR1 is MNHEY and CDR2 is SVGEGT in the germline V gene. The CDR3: CASSPPRTEQFF. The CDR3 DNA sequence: TGTGCCAGCAGTCCCCCTCGCACTGAGCAGTTCTTC.

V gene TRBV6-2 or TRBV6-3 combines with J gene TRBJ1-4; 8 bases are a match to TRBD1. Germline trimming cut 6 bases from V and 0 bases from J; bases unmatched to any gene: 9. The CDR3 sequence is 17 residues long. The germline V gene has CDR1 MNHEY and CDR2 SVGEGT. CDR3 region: CASSLLGQETTNEKLFF. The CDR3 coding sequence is TGTGCCAGCAGCCTCCTGGGACAGGAGACAACTAATGAAAAACTGTTTTTT.

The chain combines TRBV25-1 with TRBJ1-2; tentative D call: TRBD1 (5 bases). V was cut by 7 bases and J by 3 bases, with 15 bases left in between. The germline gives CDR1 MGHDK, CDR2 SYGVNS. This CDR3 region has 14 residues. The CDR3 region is CASTRPGLYYGYTF. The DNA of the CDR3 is TGTGCCAGCACTCGACCGGGACTGTACTATGGCTACACCTTC.

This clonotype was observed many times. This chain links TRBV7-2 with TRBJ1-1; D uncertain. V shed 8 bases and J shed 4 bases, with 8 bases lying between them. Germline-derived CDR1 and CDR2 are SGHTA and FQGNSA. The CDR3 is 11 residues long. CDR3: CASRSVTEAFF. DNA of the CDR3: TGTGCCAGCCGCTCGGTCACTGAAGCTTTCTTT.

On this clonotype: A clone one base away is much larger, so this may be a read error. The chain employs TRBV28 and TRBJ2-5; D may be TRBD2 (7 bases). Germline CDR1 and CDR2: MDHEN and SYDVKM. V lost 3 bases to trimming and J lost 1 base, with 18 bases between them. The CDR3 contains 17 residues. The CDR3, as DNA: TGTGCCAGCAGTTTCCCCTCTAGCGCGGGGGCCCAAGAGACCCAGTACTTC. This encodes CASSFPSSAGAQETQYF. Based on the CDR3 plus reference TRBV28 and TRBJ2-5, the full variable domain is DVKVTQSSRYLVKRTGEKVFLECVQDMDHENMFWYRQDPGLGLRLIYFSYDVKMKEKGDIPEGYSVSREKKERFSLILESASTNQTSMYLCASSFPSSAGAQETQYFGPGTRLLVL.

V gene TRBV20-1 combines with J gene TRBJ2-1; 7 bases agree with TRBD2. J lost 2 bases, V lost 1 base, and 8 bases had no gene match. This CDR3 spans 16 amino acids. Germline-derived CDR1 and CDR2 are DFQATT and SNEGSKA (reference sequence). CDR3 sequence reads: CSARGLAVSAYNEQFF. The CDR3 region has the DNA TGCAGTGCTAGAGGGCTAGCGGTATCCGCCTACAATGAGCAGTTCTTC.

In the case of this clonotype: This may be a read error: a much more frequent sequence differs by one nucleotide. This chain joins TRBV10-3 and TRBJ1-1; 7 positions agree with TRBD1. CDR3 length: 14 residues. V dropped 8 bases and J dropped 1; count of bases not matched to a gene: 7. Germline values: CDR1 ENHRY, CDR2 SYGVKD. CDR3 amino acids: CAIGTVAGNTEAFF. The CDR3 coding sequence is TGTGCCATCGGGACAGTCGCTGGGAACACTGAAGCTTTCTTT.

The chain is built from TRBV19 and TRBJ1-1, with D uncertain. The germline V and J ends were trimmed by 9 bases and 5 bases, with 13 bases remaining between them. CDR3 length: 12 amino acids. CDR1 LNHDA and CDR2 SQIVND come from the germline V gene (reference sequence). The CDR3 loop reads CASQNGITEAFF. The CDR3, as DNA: TGTGCCAGCCAAAATGGCATAACTGAAGCTTTCTTT.

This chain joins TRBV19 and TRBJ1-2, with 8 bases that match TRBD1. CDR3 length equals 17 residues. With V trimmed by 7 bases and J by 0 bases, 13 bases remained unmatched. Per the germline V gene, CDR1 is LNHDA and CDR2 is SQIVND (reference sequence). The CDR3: CASTAGQGFFPNYGYTF. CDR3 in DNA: TGTGCCAGTACCGCCGGACAGGGCTTTTTTCCTAACTATGGCTACACCTTC.

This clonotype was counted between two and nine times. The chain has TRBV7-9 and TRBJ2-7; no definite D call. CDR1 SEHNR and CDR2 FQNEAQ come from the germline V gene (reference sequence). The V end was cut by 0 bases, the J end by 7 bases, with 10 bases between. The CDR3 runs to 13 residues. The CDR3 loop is CASSLATGNEQYF. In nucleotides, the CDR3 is TGTGCCAGCAGCTTAGCGACGGGCAATGAGCAGTACTTC. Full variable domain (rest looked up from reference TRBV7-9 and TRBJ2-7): DTGVSQNPRHKITKRGQNVTFRCDPISEHNRLYWYRQTLGQGPEFLTYFQNEAQLEKSRLLSDRFSAERPKGSFSTLEIQRTEQGDSAMYLCASSLATGNEQYFGPGTRLTVT.

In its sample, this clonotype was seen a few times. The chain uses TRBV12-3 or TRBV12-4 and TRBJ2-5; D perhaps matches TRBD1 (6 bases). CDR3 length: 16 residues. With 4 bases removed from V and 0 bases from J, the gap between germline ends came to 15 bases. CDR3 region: CASSSGQSSYQETQYF. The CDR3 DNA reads TGTGCCAGCAGTTCCGGACAGTCGTCGTACCAAGAGACCCAGTACTTC.

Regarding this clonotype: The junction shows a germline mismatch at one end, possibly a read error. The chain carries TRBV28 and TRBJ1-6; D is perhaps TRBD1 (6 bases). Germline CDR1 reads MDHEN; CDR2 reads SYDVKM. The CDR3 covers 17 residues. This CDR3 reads CANSSVGGPSYNSPLHF. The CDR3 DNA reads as TGTGCCAACAGTTCCGTGGGGGGCCCATCCTATAATTCACCCCTCCACTTT.

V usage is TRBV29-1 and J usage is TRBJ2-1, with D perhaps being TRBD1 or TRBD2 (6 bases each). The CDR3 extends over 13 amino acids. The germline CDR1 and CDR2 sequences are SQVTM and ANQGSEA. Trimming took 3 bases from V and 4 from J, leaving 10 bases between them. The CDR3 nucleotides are TGCAGCGTTGAGCAGGGGAGGTACAATGAGCAGTTCTTC. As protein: CSVEQGRYNEQFF.

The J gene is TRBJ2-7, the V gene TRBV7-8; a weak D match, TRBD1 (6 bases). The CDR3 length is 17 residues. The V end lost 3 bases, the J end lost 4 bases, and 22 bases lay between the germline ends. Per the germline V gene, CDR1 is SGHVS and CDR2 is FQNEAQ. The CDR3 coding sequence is TGTGCCAGCAGCTTGTCCTTTGCAGGGGAAGTCATGTACGAGCAGTACGTC. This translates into CASSLSFAGEVMYEQYV.

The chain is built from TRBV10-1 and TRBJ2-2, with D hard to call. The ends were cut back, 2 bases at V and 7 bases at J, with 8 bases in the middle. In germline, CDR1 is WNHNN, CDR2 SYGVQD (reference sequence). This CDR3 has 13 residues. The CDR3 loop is CASSEIRIGELFF. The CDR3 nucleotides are TGCGCCAGCAGTGAGATAAGAATCGGGGAGCTGTTTTTT.

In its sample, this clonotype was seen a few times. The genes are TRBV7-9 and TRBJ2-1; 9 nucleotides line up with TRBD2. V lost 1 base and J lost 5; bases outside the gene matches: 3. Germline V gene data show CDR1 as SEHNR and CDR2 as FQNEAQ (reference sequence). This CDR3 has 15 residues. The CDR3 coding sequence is TGTGCCAGCAGCTTAGGAGCGGGGGGAAACAATGAGCAGTTCTTC. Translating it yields CASSLGAGGNNEQFF.

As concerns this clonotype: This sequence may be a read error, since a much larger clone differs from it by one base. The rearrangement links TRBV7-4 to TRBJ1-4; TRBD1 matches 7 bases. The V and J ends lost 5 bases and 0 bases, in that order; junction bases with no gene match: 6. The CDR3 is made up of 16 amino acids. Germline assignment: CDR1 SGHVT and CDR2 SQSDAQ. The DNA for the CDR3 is TGTGCCAGCAGCGCCAGGACAGGTTCAACTAATGAAAAACTGTTTTTT. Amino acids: CASSARTGSTNEKLFF.

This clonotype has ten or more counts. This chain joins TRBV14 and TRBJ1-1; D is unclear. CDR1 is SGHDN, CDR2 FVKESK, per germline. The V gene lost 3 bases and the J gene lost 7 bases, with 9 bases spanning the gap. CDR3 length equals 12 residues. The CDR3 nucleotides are TGTGCCAGCAGCCAGAGATCGAGTGAAGCTTTCTTT. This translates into CASSQRSSEAFF. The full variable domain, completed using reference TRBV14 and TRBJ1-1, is EAGVTQFPSHSVIEKGQTVTLRCDPISGHDNLYWYRRVMGKEIKFLLHFVKESKQDESGMPNNRFLAERTGGTYSTLKVQPAELEDSGVYFCASSQRSSEAFFGQGTRLTVV.